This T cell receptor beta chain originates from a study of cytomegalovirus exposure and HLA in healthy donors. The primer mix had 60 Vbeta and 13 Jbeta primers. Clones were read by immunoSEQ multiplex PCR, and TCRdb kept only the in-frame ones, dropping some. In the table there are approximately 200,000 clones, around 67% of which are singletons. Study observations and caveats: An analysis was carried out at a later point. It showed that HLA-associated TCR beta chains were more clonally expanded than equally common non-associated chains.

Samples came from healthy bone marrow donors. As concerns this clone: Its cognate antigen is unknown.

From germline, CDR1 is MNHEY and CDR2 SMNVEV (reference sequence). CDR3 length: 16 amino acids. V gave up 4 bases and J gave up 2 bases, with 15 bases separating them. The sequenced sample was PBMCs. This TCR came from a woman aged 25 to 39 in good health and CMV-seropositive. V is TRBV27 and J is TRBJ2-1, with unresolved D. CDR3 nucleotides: TGTGCCAGCAGTTATTTATCTCAGGCTGCCTACAATGAGCAGTTCTTC. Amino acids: CASSYLSQAAYNEQFF.